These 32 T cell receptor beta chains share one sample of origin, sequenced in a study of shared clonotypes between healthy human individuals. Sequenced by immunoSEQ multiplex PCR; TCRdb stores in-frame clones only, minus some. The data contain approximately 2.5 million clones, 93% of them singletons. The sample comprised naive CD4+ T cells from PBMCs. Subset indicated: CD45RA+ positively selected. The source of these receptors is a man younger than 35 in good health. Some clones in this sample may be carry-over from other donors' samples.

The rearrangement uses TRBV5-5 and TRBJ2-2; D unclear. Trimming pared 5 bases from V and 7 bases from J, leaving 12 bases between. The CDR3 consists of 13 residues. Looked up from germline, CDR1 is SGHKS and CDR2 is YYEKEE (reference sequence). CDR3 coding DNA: TGTGCCAGCAGGGATTATACGGGCGGGGAGCTGTTTTTT. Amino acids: CASRDYTGGELFF.

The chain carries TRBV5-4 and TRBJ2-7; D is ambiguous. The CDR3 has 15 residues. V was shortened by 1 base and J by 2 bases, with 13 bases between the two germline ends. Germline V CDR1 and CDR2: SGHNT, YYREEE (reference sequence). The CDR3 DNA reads TGTGCCAGCAGCTTGCCAGGCCAAAGGGCCTACGAGCAGTACTTC. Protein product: CASSLPGQRAYEQYF.

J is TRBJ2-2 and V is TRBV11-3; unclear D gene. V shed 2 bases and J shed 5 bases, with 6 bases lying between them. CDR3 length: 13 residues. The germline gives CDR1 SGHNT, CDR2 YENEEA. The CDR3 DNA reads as TGTGCCAGCAGCTTACGGCCGACCGGGGAGCTGTTTTTT. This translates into CASSLRPTGELFF.

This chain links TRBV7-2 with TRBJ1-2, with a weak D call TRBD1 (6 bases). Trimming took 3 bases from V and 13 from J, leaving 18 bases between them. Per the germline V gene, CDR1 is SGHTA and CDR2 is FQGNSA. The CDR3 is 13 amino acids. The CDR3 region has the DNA TGTGCCAGCAGCTTTGCCGGGACAAGCCTTCCCACCTTC. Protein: CASSFAGTSLPTF.

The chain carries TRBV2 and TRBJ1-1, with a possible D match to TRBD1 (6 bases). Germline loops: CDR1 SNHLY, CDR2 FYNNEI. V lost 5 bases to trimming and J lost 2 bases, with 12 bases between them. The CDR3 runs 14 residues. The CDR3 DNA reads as TGTGCCAGCAGTCCGGGACAACCAAACACTGAAGCTTTCTTT. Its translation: CASSPGQPNTEAFF.

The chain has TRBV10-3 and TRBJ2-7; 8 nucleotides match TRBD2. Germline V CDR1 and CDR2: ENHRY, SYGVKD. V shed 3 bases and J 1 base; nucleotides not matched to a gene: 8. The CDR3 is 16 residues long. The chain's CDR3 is CAISESLAGPSYEQYF. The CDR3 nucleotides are TGTGCCATCAGTGAATCCCTAGCGGGCCCGTCCTACGAGCAGTACTTC.

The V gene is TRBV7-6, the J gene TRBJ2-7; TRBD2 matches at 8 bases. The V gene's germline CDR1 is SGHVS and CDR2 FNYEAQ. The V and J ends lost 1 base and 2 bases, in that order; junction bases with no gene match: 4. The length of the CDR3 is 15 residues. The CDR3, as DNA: TGTGCCAGCAGCTTAGGTAGCGGGGAGACCTACGAGCAGTACTTC. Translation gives CASSLGSGETYEQYF.

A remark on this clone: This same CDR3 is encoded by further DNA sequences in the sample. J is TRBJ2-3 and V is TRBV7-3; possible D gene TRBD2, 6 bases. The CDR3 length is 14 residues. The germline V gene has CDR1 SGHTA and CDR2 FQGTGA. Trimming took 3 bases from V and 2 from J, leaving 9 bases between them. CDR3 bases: TGTGCCAGCAGCTTTGGCGGGAACACAGATACGCAGTATTTT. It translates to CASSFGGNTDTQYF.

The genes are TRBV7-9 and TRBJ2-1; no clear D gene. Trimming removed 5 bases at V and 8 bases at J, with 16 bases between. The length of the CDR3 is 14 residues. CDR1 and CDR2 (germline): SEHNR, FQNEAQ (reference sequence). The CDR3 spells CASSPNFEIHEQFF. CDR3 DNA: TGTGCCAGCAGCCCCAATTTCGAGATCCATGAGCAGTTCTTC.

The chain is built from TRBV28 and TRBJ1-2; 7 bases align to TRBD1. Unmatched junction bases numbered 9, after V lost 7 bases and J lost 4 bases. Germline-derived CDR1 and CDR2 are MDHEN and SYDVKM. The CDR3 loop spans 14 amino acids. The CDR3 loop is CASTSPDRRYGYTF. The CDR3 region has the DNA TGTGCCAGCACCTCCCCGGACAGGCGCTATGGCTACACCTTC.

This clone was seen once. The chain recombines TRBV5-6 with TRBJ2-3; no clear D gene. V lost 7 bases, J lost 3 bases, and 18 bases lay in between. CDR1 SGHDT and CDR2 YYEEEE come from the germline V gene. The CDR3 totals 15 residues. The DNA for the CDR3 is TGTGCCAGCTTCGCGATGGGGAACCTTACAGATACGCAGTATTTT. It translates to CASFAMGNLTDTQYF.

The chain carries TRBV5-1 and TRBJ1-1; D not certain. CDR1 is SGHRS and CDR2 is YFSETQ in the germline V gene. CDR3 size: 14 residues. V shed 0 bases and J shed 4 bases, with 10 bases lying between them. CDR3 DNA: TGCGCCAGCAGCTTGGTGAGCGAGAGCACTGAAGCTTTCTTT. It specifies CASSLVSESTEAFF.

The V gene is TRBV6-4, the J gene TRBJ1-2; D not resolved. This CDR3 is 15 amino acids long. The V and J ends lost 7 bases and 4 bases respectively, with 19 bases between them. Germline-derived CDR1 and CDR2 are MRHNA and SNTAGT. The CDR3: CASTYGRGILYGYTF. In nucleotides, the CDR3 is TGTGCCAGCACCTACGGGCGAGGGATTCTCTATGGCTACACCTTC.

The CDR3 coding sequence is TGTGCCAGCAGCTTAGTTACGCCTGGAGGTGCCTACGAGCAGTACTTC. Its protein is CASSLVTPGGAYEQYF. The genes are TRBV7-9 and TRBJ2-7, with TRBD2 as a possible D gene (5 bases). Between the trimmed V and J ends, which lost 1 base and 2 bases, there was a span of 15 bases. CDR1 and CDR2 from the germline V gene are SEHNR and FQNEAQ (reference sequence). The CDR3 is 16 amino acids.

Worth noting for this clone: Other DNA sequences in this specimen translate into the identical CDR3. This CDR3 is CAWSRGENYGYTF. The CDR3 DNA is TGTGCCTGGAGTAGGGGAGAAAACTATGGCTACACCTTC. V gene TRBV30 combines with J gene TRBJ1-2; possibly TRBD1 for D (5 bases). Germline V gene lookup returns CDR1 GTSNPN and CDR2 SVGIG (reference sequence). The CDR3 totals 13 residues. With 2 bases removed from V and 2 bases from J, the gap between germline ends came to 9 bases.

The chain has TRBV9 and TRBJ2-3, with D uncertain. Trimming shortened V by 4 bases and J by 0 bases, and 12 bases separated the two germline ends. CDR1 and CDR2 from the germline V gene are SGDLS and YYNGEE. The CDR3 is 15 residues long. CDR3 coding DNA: TGTGCCAGCAGCTTCGGACCAAAGAGCACAGATACGCAGTATTTT. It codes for CASSFGPKSTDTQYF.

The CDR3 DNA follows: TGCGCCAGCAGCCGCAGCGACAGGGATACGCAGTATTTT. Protein product: CASSRSDRDTQYF. J is TRBJ2-3 and V is TRBV4-1, with a possible D match to TRBD1 (6 bases). The V end was cut by 4 bases, the J end by 6 bases, with 11 bases between. Germline loops: CDR1 MGHRA, CDR2 YSYEKL. The CDR3 has 13 residues.

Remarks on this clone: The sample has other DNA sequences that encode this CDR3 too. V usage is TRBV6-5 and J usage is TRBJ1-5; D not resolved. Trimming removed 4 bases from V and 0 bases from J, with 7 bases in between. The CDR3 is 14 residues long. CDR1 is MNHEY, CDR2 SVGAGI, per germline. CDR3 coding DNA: TGTGCCAGCAGTTTTCGGGGTAGCAATCAGCCCCAGCATTTT. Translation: CASSFRGSNQPQHF.

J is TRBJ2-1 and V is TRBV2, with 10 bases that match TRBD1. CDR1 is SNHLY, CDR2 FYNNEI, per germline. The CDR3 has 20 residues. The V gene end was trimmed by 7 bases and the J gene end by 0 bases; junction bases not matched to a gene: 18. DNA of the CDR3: TGTGCCAGCAAGAGAAAGCCGGGACAGGGGCCACTAAGCTCCTACAATGAGCAGTTCTTC. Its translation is CASKRKPGQGPLSSYNEQFF.

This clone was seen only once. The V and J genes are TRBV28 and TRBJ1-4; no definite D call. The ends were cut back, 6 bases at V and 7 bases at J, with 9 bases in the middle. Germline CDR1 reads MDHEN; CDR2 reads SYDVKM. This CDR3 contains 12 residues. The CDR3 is CASSPEGEKLFF. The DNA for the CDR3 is TGTGCCAGCAGCCCCGAGGGTGAAAAACTGTTTTTT.

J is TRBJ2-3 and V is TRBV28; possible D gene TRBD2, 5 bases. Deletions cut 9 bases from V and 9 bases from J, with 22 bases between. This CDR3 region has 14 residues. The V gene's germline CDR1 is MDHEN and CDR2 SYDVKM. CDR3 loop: CASLRAANERTQYF. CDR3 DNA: TGTGCCAGTTTGCGGGCGGCCAACGAGAGAACGCAGTATTTT.

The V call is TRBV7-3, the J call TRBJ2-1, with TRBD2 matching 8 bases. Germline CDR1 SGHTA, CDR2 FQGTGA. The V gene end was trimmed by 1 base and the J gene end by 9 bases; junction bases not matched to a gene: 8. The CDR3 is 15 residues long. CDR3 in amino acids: CASSLKREGPSEQFF. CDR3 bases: TGTGCCAGCAGCTTAAAACGGGAGGGCCCGAGTGAGCAGTTCTTC.

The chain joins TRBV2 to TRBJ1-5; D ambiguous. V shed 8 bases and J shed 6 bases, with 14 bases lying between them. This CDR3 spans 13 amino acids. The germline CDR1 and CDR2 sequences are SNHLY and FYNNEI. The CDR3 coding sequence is TGTGCCAGCGCAGATAAACTAGGTCAGCCCCAGCATTTT. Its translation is CASADKLGQPQHF.

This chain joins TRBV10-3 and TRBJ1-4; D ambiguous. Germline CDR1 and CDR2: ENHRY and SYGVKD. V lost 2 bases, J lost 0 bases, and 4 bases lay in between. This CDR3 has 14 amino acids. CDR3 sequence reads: CAISEHATNEKLFF. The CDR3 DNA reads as TGTGCCATCAGTGAGCACGCAACTAATGAAAAACTGTTTTTT.

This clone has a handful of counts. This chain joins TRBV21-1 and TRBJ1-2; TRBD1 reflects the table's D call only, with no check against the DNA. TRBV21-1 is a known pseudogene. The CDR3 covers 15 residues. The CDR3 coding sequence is TGTGCCAGCAGCAAAGGACGCAGGCCACCCTATGGCTACACCTTC. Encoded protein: CASSKGRRPPYGYTF.

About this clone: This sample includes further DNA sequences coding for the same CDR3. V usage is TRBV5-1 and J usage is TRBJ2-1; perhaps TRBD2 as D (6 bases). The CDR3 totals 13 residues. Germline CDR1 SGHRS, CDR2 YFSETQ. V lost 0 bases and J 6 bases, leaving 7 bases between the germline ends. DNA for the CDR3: TGCGCCAGCAGCTTGGCCGGGGGCAATGAGCAGTTCTTC. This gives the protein CASSLAGGNEQFF. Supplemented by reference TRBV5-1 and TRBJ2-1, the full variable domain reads KAGVTQTPRYLIKTRGQQVTLSCSPISGHRSVSWYQQTPGQGLQFLFEYFSETQRNKGNFPGRFSGRQFSNSRSEMNVSTLELGDSALYLCASSLAGGNEQFFGPGTRLTVL.

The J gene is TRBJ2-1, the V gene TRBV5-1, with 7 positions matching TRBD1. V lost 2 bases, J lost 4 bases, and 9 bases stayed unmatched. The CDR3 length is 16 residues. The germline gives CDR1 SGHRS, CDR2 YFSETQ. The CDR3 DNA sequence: TGCGCCAGCAGCTTTCTTAGGGACAGTGAATACAATGAGCAGTTCTTC. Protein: CASSFLRDSEYNEQFF.

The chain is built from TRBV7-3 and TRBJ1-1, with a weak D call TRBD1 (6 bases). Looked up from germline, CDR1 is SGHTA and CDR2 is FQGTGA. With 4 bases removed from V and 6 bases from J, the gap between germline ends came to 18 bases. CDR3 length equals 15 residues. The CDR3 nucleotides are TGTGCCAGCAGCTCGGGGACATCTTGGCGCTCTGAAGCTTTCTTT. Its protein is CASSSGTSWRSEAFF.

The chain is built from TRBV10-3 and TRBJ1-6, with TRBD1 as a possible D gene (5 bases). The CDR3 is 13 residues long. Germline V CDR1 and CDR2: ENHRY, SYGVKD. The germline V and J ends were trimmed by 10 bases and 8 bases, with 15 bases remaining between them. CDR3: CATRDSGDSPLHF. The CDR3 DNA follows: TGTGCCACCCGGGACTCCGGTGATTCACCCCTCCACTTT.

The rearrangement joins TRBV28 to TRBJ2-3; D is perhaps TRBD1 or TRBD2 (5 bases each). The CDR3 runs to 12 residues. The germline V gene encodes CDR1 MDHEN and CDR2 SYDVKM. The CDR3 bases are TGTGCTTGGGGACGGAACACAGATACGCAGTATTTT. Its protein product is CAWGRNTDTQYF.

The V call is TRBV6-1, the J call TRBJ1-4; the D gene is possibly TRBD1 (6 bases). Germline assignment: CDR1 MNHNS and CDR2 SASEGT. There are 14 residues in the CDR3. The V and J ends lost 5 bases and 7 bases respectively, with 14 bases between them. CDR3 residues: CASSRGGGGEKLFF. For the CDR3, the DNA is TGTGCCAGCAGTCGGGGCGGGGGCGGTGAAAAACTGTTTTTT.

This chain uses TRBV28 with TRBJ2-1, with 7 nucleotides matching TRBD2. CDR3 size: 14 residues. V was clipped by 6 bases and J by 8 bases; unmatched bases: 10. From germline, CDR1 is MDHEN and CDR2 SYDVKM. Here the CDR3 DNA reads TGTGCCAGCAGAGGGACTATTACTTACGATGAGCAGTTCTTC. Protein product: CASRGTITYDEQFF.